This TCR beta chain derives from a study of T cells in localized non-small cell lung cancer. Study-level findings and limits: Tumor showed lower T cell clonality than uninvolved adjacent lung, where it was highest. One tumor region alone was sequenced, and heterogeneity therefore remains possible. A median of 57 of the top 100 tumor clones appeared in adjacent lung, which was paired and uninvolved.

This clone was detected only a few times. Its specificity is unknown. Lung tissue at least 2 cm from the tumor margin was confirmed free of atypia. Libraries were prepared by immunoSEQ multiplex PCR; TCRdb keeps only in-frame clonotypes and omits some of them. Counted here are about 2,500 clones, 35% to 45% occurring once; the ten biggest clones make up approximately 8%. This CDR3 comprises 18 residues. Looked up from germline, CDR1 is MNHGY and CDR2 is SAAAGT. V shed 2 bases and J 3 bases; nucleotides not matched to a gene: 12. The TCR sequence derives from a man aged 40 to 75 with stage II lung adenocarcinoma. The rearrangement links TRBV6-8 to TRBJ2-4; 8 nucleotides match TRBD2. The source material was normal lung tissue next to the tumor, sampled before any cancer treatment. The CDR3 region has the DNA TGTGCCAGCAGTTACACGGGGGGGCCAGCGGGAAACAAAAACATTCAGTACTTC. Its translation is CASSYTGGPAGNKNIQYF.